This passage covers 9 T cell receptor beta chains from one sample sequenced in a study of PD-L1 blockade in urothelial cancer. Time point given: pretreatment peripheral blood. Assay used: immunoSEQ multiplex PCR; TCRdb lists only in-frame clones, some missing. The sample yields about 72,000 clones, roughly 86% seen once. Here the sequenced sample was PBMCs, taken around atezolizumab (anti-PD-L1) treatment. The origin of the receptors is a man aged 60 to 69 with urothelial cancer.

This sequence joins TRBV5-6 and TRBJ2-3; 7 positions agree with TRBD1. The CDR3 has 13 residues. Germline CDR1 and CDR2: SGHDT and YYEEEE. J gave up 4 bases and V 3 bases, and 2 bases lay outside the gene matches. CDR3 DNA sequence: TGTGCCAGCAGCTCGACAGGGTCAGATACGCAGTATTTT. Residues: CASSSTGSDTQYF.

The chain has TRBV7-2 and TRBJ1-6; TRBD1 is a possible D gene (5 bases). The germline V gene encodes CDR1 SGHTA and CDR2 FQGNSA. This CDR3 spans 14 amino acids. V was trimmed by 1 base and J by 8 bases, leaving 9 bases between them. The CDR3 DNA is TGTGCCAGCAGCTTAGTAGGGGAGGATTCACCCCTCCACTTT. Its translation is CASSLVGEDSPLHF.

The rearrangement uses TRBV5-5 and TRBJ2-1; perhaps TRBD1 as D (6 bases). The CDR3 is made up of 15 amino acids. The V gene's germline CDR1 is SGHKS and CDR2 YYEKEE (reference sequence). V gave up 4 bases and J gave up 1 base, with 12 bases separating them. The CDR3 protein is CASSRTGLSYNEQFF. CDR3 coding DNA: TGTGCCAGCAGCCGAACAGGGCTGTCCTACAATGAGCAGTTCTTC. Full variable domain (missing parts from reference TRBV5-5 and TRBJ2-1): DAGVTQSPTHLIKTRGQQVTLRCSPISGHKSVSWYQQVLGQGPQFIFQYYEKEERGRGNFPDRFSARQFPNYSSELNVNALLLGDSALYLCASSRTGLSYNEQFFGPGTRLTVL.

The gene calls are TRBV5-1 and TRBJ2-7; D is ambiguous. The CDR3 consists of 18 residues. Trimming removed 1 base at V and 5 bases at J, with 25 bases between. Germline CDR1 SGHRS, CDR2 YFSETQ. CDR3 residues: CASSLPRGETRAKNEQYF. CDR3 coding DNA: TGCGCCAGCAGCTTGCCCCGAGGAGAGACTCGAGCAAAGAACGAGCAGTACTTC.

This clone appeared a single time. V gene TRBV6-6 combines with J gene TRBJ1-5, with a possible D match to TRBD1 (6 bases). The V and J ends lost 6 bases and 3 bases respectively, with 15 bases between them. This CDR3 is 15 amino acids long. CDR1 MNHNY and CDR2 SVGAGI come from the germline V gene (reference sequence). CDR3 coding DNA: TGTGCCAGCAGGCCTCAGGGGAATCTCAATCAGCCCCAGCATTTT. It yields the protein CASRPQGNLNQPQHF.

The rearrangement joins TRBV5-6 to TRBJ2-3; D gene unclear. V lost 0 bases, J lost 0 bases, and 8 bases lay in between. Germline V gives CDR1 SGHDT, CDR2 YYEEEE. The CDR3 covers 15 residues. The DNA of the CDR3 is TGTGCCAGCAGCTTGGGCGGCCTCAGCACAGATACGCAGTATTTT. It specifies CASSLGGLSTDTQYF.

Of note for this clone: A junction end diverges from the germline sequence, so it may reflect a read error. J is TRBJ1-4 and V is TRBV28, with a tentative D call TRBD1 (6 bases). The germline CDR1 and CDR2 sequences are MDHEN and SYDVKM. This CDR3 has 12 residues. The CDR3 reads CGSQGTNEKLFF. The CDR3, as DNA: TGTGGCAGCCAGGGGACTAATGAAAAACTGTTTTTT.

The rearrangement uses TRBV19 and TRBJ1-1; D perhaps matches TRBD1 (6 bases). This CDR3 has 17 amino acids. Germline-derived CDR1 and CDR2 are LNHDA and SQIVND (reference sequence). V lost 7 bases to trimming and J lost 1 base, with 22 bases between them. Here the CDR3 reads CASTIDWGGLSNTEAFF. Written as DNA, the CDR3 is TGTGCCAGTACCATAGACTGGGGGGGGCTATCGAACACTGAAGCTTTCTTT.

CDR3: CASSVTTGPPYNEQFF. The CDR3, as DNA: TGTGCCAGCAGTGTTACGACAGGCCCCCCCTACAATGAGCAGTTCTTC. The chain combines TRBV6-1 with TRBJ2-1; TRBD1 is a possible D gene (6 bases). CDR3 length: 16 residues. The V gene's germline CDR1 is MNHNS and CDR2 SASEGT. The V and J ends lost 4 bases and 2 bases respectively, with 15 bases between them.